This entry lists 5 T cell receptor beta chains sequenced from one sample in a study of T cells in localized non-small cell lung cancer. Sequencing used immunoSEQ multiplex PCR; TCRdb keeps in-frame clones, though not all of them. The sample gives about 21,000 clones, over 75% of which show up once; roughly 30% is in the top ten. Source: peripheral blood mononuclear cells, taken before any cancer treatment. Every receptor here comes from a male donor at least 60 years old with stage II lung adenocarcinoma.

The CDR3 protein is CASSVGQGNEQFF. The CDR3, as DNA: TGTGCCAGCAGTGTGGGACAGGGGAATGAGCAGTTCTTC. The V and J genes are TRBV2 and TRBJ2-1, with 10 bases matching TRBD1. With 4 bases clipped from V and 7 bases from J, the junction kept 1 base outside the gene matches. There are 13 residues in the CDR3. CDR1 and CDR2 from the germline V gene are SNHLY and FYNNEI. The whole variable domain, remainder taken from reference TRBV2 and TRBJ2-1, is EPEVTQTPSHQVTQMGQEVILRCVPISNHLYFYWYRQILGQKVEFLVSFYNNEISEKSEIFDDQFSVERPDGSNFTLKIRSTKLEDSAMYFCASSVGQGNEQFFGPGTRLTVL.

CDR3 DNA: TGTGCCAGCTCCGGGACAGCAAATTCACCCCTCCACTTT. It codes for CASSGTANSPLHF. This rearrangement joins TRBV18 to TRBJ1-6, with 7 bases that match TRBD1. Per germline, CDR1 KGHSH and CDR2 LQKENI. Germline trimming cut 6 bases from V and 7 bases from J; bases unmatched to any gene: 3. This CDR3 spans 13 amino acids.

The rearrangement uses TRBV27 and TRBJ1-6; TRBD1 is a possible D gene (5 bases). The V gene's germline CDR1 is MNHEY and CDR2 SMNVEV (reference sequence). The CDR3 loop spans 15 amino acids. V lost 5 bases, J lost 8 bases, and 16 bases lay in between. In DNA form, the CDR3 reads TGTGCCAGCAGTATCGGCCCCCCGGGGCATTCACCCCTCCACTTT. This gives the protein CASSIGPPGHSPLHF.

The chain links TRBV7-9 to TRBJ2-7; 9 bases line up with TRBD1. The J segment lost 0 bases and the V segment lost 4 bases, leaving 4 bases of the junction unmatched. CDR3 length: 15 residues. Germline lookup yields CDR1 SEHNR and CDR2 FQNEAQ (reference sequence). CDR3 coding DNA: TGTGCCAGCAGCTCACCGGGACAGGGCTCCTACGAGCAGTACTTC. Translated, it gives CASSSPGQGSYEQYF.

This clone has only one observation. The rearrangement joins TRBV11-2 to TRBJ2-1; TRBD2 agrees at 8 bases. The CDR3 spans 14 residues. Germline loops: CDR1 SGHAT, CDR2 FQNNGV. With 8 bases clipped from V and 4 bases from J, the junction kept 7 bases outside the gene matches. The CDR3 region is CASLLAVAYNEQFF. The CDR3 bases are TGTGCCAGCTTACTAGCGGTGGCATACAATGAGCAGTTCTTC. The complete variable domain, with remaining parts taken from reference TRBV11-2 and TRBJ2-1, reads EAGVAQSPRYKIIEKRQSVAFWCNPISGHATLYWYQQILGQGPKLLIQFQNNGVVDDSQLPKDRFSAERLKGVDSTLKIQPAKLEDSAVYLCASLLAVAYNEQFFGPGTRLTVL.